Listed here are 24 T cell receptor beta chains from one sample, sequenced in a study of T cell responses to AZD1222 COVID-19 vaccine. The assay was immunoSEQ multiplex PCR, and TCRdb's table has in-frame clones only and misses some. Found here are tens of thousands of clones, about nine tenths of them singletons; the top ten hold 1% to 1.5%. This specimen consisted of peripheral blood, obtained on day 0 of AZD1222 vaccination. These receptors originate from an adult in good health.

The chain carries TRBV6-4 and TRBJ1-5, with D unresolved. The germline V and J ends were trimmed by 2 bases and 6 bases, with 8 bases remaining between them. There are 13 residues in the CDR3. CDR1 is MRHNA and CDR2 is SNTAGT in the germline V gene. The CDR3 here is CASSDSASQPQHF. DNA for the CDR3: TGTGCCAGCAGTGACAGTGCGAGTCAGCCCCAGCATTTT.

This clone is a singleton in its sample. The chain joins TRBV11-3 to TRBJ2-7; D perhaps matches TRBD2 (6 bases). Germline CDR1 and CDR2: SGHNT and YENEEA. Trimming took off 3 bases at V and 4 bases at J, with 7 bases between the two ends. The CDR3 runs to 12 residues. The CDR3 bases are TGTGCCAGCAGCTTCGGGGGTTACGAGCAGTACTTC. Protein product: CASSFGGYEQYF.

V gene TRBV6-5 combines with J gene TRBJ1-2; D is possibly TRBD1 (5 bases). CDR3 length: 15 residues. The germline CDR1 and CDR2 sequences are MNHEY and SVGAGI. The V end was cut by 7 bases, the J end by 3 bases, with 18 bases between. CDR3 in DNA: TGTGCCAGCACCCGCGGAAGGGGAAATGACTATGGCTACACCTTC. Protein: CASTRGRGNDYGYTF.

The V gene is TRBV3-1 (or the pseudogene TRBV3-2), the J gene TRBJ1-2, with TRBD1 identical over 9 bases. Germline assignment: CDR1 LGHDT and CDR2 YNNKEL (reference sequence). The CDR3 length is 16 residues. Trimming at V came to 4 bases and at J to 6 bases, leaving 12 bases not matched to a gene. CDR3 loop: CASSLGQGGIRNGYTF. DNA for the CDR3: TGTGCCAGCAGCCTGGGACAGGGAGGGATTAGGAATGGCTACACCTTC.

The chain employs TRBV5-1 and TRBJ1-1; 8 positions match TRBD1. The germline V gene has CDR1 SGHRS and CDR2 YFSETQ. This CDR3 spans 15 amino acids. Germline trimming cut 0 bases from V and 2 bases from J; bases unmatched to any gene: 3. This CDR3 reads CASSLEGQDNTEAFF. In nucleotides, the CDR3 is TGCGCCAGCAGCTTGGAGGGACAGGACAACACTGAAGCTTTCTTT. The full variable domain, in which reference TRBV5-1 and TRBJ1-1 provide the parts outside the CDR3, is KAGVTQTPRYLIKTRGQQVTLSCSPISGHRSVSWYQQTPGQGLQFLFEYFSETQRNKGNFPGRFSGRQFSNSRSEMNVSTLELGDSALYLCASSLEGQDNTEAFFGQGTRLTVV.

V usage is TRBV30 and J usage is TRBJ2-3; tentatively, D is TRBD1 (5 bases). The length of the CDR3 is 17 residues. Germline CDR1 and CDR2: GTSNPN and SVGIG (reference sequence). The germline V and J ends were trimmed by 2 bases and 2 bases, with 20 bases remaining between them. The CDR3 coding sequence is TGTGCCTGGAGTTCTATAGGGGTTGGCTATGCCACAGATACGCAGTATTTT. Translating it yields CAWSSIGVGYATDTQYF.

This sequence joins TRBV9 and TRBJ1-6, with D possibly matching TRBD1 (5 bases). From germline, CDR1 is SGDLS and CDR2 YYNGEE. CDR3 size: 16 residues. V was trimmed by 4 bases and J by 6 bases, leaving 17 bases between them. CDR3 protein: CASSPAGARRNSPLHF. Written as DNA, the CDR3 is TGTGCCAGCAGCCCAGCCGGGGCCAGGCGTAATTCACCCCTCCACTTT. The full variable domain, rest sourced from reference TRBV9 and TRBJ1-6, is DSGVTQTPKHLITATGQRVTLRCSPRSGDLSVYWYQQSLDQGLQFLIQYYNGEERAKGNILERFSAQQFPDLHSELNLSSLELGDSALYFCASSPAGARRNSPLHFGNGTRLTVT.

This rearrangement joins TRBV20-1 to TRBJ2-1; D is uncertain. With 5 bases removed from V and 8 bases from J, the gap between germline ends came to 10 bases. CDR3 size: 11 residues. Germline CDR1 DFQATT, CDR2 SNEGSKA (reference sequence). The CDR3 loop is CSAYFADEQFF. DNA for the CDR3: TGCAGTGCTTATTTTGCAGATGAGCAGTTCTTC.

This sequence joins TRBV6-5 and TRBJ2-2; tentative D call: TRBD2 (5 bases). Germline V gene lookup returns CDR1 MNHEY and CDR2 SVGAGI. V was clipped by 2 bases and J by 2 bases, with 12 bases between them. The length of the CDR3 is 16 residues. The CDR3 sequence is CASSYTLAVNTGELFF. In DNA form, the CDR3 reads TGTGCCAGCAGTTACACGCTAGCCGTCAACACCGGGGAGCTGTTTTTT.

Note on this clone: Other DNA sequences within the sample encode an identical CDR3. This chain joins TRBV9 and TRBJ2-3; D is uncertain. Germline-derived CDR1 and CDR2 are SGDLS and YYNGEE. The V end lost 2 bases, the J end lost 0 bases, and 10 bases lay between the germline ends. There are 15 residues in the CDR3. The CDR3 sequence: CASSVGFLSTDTQYF. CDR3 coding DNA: TGTGCCAGCAGCGTGGGCTTTCTTAGCACAGATACGCAGTATTTT.

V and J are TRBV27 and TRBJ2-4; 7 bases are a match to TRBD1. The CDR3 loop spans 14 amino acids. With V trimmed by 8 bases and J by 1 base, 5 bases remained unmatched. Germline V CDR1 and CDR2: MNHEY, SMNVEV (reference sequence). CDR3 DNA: TGTGCCAGCGGACAGGTAATTGCCAAAAACATTCAGTACTTC. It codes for CASGQVIAKNIQYF.

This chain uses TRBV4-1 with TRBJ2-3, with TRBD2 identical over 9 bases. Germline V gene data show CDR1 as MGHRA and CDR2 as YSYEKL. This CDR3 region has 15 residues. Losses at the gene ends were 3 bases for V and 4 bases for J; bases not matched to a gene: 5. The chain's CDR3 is CASSQLGLASDTQYF. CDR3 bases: TGCGCCAGCAGCCAGCTGGGACTAGCATCAGATACGCAGTATTTT.

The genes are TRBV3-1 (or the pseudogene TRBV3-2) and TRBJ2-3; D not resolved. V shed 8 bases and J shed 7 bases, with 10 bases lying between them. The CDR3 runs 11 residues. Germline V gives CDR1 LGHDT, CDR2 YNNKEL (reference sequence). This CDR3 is CASGGQNTQYF. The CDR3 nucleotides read TGTGCCAGCGGTGGTCAGAATACGCAGTATTTT.

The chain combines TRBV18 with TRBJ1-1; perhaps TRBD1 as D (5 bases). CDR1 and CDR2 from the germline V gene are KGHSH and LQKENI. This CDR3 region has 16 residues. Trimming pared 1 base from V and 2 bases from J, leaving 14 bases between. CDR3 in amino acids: CASSPQGAGLNTEAFF. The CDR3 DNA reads TGTGCCAGCTCACCACAAGGTGCGGGGCTTAACACTGAAGCTTTCTTT.

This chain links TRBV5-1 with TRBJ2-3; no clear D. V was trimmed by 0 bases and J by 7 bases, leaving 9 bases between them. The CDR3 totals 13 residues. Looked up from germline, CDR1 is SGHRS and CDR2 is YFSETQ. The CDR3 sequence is CASSLAQSNTQYF. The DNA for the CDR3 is TGCGCCAGCAGCTTGGCCCAGTCTAATACGCAGTATTTT.

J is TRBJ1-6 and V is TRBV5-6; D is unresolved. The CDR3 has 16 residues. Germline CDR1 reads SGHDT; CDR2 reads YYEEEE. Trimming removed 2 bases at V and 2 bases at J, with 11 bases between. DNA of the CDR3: TGTGCCAGCAGCTTAGGGTCGAAAGCCTATAATTCACCCCTCCACTTT. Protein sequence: CASSLGSKAYNSPLHF.

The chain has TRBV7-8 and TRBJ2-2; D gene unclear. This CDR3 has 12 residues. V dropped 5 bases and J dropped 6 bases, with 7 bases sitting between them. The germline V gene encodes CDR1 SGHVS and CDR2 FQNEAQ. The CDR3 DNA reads TGTGCCAGCAGCCGGAGTCCCGGGGAGCTGTTTTTT. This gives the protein CASSRSPGELFF.

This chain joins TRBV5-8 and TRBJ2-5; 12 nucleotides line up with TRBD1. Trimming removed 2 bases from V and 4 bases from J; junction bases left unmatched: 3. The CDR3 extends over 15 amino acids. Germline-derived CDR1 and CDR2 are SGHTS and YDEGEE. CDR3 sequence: CASSFRDRGRETQYF. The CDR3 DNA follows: TGTGCCAGCAGCTTCCGGGACAGGGGGCGAGAGACCCAGTACTTC.

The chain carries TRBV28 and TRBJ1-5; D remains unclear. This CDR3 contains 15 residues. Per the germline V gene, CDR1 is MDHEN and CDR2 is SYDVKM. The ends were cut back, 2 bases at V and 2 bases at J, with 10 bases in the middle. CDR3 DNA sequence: TGTGCCAGCAGTTTAGCGGCAGGTGGCAATCAGCCCCAGCATTTT. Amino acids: CASSLAAGGNQPQHF.

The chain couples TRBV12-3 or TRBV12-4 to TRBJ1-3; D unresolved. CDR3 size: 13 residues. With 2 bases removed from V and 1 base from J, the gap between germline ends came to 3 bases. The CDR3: CASSLKSGNTIYF. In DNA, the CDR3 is TGTGCCAGCAGTTTAAAATCTGGAAACACCATATATTTT.

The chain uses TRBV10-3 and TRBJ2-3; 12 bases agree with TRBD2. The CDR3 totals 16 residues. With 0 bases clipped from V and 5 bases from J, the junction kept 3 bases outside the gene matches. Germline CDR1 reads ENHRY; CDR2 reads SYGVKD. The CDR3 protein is CAISESRLAGVDTQYF. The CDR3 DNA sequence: TGTGCCATCAGTGAGTCCCGACTAGCGGGAGTAGATACGCAGTATTTT.

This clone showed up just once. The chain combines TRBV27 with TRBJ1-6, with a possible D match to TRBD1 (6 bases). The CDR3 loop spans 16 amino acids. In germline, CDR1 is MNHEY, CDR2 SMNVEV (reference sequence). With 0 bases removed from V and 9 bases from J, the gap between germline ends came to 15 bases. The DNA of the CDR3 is TGTGCCAGCAGTTTATCGTTCGGGGGCTCGGGTTCACCCCTCCACTTT. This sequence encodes CASSLSFGGSGSPLHF.

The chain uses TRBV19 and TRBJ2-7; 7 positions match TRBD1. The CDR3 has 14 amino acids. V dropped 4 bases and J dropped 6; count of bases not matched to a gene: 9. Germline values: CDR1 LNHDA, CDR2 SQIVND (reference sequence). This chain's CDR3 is CASSSRRGGIEQYF. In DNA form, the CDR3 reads TGTGCCAGTAGTAGCCGTAGAGGGGGCATCGAGCAGTACTTC.

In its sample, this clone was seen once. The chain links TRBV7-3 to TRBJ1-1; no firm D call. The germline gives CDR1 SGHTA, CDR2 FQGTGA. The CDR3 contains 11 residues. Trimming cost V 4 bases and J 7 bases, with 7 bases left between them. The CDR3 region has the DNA TGTGCCAGCAGCTCCGGCAGTGAAGCTTTCTTT. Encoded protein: CASSSGSEAFF.